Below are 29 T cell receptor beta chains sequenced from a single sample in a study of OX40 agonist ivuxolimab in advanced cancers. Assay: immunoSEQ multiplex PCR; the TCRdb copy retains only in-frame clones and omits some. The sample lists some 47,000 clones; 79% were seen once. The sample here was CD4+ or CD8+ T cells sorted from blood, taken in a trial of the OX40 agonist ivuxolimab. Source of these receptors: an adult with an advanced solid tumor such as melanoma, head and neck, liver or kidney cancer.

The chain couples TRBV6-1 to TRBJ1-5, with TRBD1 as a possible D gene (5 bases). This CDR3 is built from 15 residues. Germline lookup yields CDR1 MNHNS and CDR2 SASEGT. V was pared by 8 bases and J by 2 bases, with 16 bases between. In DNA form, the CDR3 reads TGTGCCAGCGAGACAGCCGTTTGGCGCAATCAGCCCCAGCATTTT. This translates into CASETAVWRNQPQHF.

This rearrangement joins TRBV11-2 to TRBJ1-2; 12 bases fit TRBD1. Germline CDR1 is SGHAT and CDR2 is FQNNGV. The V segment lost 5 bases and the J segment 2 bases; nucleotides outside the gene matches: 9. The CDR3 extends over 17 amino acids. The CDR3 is CASSPGTGGARNYGYTF. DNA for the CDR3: TGTGCCAGCAGCCCCGGGACAGGGGGCGCACGGAACTATGGCTACACCTTC.

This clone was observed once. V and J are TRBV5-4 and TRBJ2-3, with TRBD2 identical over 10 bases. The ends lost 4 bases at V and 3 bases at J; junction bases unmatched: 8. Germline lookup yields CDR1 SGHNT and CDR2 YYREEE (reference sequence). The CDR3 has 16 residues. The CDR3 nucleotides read TGTGCCAGCAGCCCCCTAGCGGGAGAGGAGACAGATACGCAGTATTTT. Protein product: CASSPLAGEETDTQYF.

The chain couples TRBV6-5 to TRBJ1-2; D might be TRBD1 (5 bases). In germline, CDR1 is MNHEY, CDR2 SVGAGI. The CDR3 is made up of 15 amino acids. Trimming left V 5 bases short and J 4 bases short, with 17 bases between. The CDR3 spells CASSRRTGTVYGYTF. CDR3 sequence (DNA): TGTGCCAGCAGTCGCCGGACCGGGACGGTCTATGGCTACACCTTC.

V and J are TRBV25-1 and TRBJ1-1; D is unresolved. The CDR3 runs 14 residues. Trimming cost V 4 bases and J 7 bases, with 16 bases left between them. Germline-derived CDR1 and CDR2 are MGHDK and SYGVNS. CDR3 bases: TGTGCCAGCAGTGCACAACTGGTTGATAGTGAAGCTTTCTTT. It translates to CASSAQLVDSEAFF. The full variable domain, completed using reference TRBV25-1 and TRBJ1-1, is EADIYQTPRYLVIGTGKKITLECSQTMGHDKMYWYQQDPGMELHLIHYSYGVNSTEKGDLSSESTVSRIRTEHFPLTLESARPSHTSQYLCASSAQLVDSEAFFGQGTRLTVV.

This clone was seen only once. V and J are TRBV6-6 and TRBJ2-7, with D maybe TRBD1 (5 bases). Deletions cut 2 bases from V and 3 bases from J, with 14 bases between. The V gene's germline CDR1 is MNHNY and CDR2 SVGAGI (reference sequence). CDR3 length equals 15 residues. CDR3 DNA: TGTGCCAGCAGTTACGGCCAGGACAAAGGCTACGAGCAGTACTTC. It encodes CASSYGQDKGYEQYF.

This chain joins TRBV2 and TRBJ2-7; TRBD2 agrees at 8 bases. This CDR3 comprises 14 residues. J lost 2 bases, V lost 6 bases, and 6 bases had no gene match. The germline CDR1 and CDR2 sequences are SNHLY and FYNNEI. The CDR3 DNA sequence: TGTGCCAGCAGGTCATCGGGGGGGACCTACGAGCAGTACTTC. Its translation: CASRSSGGTYEQYF.

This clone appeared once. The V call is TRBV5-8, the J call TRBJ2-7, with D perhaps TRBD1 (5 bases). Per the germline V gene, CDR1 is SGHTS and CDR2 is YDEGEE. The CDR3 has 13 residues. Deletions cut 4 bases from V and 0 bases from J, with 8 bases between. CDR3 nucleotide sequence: TGTGCCAGCAGCCAAGACAGCTCCTACGAGCAGTACTTC. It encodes CASSQDSSYEQYF. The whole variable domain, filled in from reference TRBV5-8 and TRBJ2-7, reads EAGVTQSPTHLIKTRGQQATLRCSPISGHTSVYWYQQALGLGLQFLLWYDEGEERNRGNFPPRFSGRQFPNYSSELNVNALELEDSALYLCASSQDSSYEQYFGPGTRLTVT.

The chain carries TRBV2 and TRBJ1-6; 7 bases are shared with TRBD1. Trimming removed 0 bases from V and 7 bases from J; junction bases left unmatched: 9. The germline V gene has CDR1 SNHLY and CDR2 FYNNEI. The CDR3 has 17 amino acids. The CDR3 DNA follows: TGTGCCAGCAGTGAAGCGCTTCTTGGGACAGAGAATTCACCCCTCCACTTT. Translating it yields CASSEALLGTENSPLHF. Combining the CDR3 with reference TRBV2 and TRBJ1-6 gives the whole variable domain EPEVTQTPSHQVTQMGQEVILRCVPISNHLYFYWYRQILGQKVEFLVSFYNNEISEKSEIFDDQFSVERPDGSNFTLKIRSTKLEDSAMYFCASSEALLGTENSPLHFGNGTRLTVT.

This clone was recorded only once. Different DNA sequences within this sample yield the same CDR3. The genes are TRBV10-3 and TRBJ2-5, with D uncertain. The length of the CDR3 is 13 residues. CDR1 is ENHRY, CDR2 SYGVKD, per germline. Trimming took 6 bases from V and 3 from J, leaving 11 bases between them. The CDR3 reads CAISLTDEETQYF. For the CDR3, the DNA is TGTGCCATCAGCCTGACTGACGAAGAGACCCAGTACTTC.

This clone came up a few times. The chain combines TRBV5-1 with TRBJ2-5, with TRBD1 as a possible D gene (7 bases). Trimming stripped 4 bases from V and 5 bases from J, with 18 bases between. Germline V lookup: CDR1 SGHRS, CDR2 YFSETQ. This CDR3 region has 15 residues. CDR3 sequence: CASSPDRPGRETQYF. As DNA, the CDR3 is TGCGCCAGCAGCCCGGACAGGCCTGGGAGGGAGACCCAGTACTTC.

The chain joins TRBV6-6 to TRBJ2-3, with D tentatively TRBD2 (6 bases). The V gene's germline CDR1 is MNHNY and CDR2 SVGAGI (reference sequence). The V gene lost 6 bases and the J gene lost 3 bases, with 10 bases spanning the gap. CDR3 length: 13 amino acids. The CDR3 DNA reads TGTGCCAGCAGCCTAGCGTCGACAGATACGCAGTATTTT. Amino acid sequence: CASSLASTDTQYF.

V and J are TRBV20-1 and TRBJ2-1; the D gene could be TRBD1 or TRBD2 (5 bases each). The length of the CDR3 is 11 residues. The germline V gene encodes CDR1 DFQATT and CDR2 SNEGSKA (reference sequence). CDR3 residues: CSVLGVEGQFF. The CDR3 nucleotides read TGCAGCGTCCTGGGGGTGGAAGGGCAGTTCTTC.

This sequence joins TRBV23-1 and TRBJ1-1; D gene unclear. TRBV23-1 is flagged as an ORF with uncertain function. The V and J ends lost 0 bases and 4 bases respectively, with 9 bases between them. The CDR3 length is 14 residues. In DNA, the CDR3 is TGCGCCAGCAGTCAATCGAACATTGGCACTGAAGCTTTCTTT. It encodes CASSQSNIGTEAFF.

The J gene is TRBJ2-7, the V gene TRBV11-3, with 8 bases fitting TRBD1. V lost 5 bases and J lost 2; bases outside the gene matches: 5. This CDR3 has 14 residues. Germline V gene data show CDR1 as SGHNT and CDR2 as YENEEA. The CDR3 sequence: CASSPGGDAYEQYF. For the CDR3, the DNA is TGTGCCAGCAGCCCAGGGGGCGACGCCTACGAGCAGTACTTC.

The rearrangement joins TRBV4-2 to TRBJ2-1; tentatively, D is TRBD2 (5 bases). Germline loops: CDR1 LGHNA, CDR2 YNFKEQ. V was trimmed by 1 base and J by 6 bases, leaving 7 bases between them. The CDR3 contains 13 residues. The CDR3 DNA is TGTGCCAGCAGCCAAGCAGGACTCAATGAGCAGTTCTTC. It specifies CASSQAGLNEQFF.

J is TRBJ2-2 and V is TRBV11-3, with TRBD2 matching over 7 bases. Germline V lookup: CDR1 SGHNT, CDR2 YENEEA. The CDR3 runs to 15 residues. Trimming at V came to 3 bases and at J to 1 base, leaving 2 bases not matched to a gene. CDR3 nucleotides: TGTGCCAGCAGCTTTAGCGGGCAGAACACCGGGGAGCTGTTTTTT. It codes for CASSFSGQNTGELFF.

The chain's CDR3 is CASIPLLGLAGDSYNEQFF. CDR3 DNA: TGTGCCAGCATTCCCTTGCTGGGACTAGCGGGGGACTCCTACAATGAGCAGTTCTTC. V gene TRBV28 combines with J gene TRBJ2-1, with TRBD2 matching 14 bases. Germline CDR1 MDHEN, CDR2 SYDVKM. This CDR3 has 19 residues. J lost 0 bases, V lost 7 bases, and 11 bases had no gene match.

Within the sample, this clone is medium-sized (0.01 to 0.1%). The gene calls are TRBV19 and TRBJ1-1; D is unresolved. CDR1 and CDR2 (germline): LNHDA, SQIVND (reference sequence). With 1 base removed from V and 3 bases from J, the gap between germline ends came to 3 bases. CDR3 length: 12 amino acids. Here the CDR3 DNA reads TGTGCCAGTAGTATAGCGGACACTGAAGCTTTCTTT. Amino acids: CASSIADTEAFF.

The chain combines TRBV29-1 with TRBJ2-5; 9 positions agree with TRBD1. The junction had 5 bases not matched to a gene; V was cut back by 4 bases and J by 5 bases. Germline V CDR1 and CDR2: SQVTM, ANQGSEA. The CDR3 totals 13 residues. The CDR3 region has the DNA TGCAGCGTTGGGACAGGGGTGTACGAGACCCAGTACTTC. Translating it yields CSVGTGVYETQYF.

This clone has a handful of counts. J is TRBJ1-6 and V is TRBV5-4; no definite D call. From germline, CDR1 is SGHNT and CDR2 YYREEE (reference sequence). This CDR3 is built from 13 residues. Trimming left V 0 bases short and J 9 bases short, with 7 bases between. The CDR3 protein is CASSLESGSPLHF. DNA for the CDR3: TGTGCCAGCAGCTTGGAGTCGGGTTCACCCCTCCACTTT.

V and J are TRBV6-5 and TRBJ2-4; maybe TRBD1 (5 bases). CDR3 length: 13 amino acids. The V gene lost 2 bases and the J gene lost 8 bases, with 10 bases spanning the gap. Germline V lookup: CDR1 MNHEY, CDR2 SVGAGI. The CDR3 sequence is CASSYQLGHIQYF. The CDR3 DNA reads TGTGCCAGCAGTTACCAGCTGGGGCACATTCAGTACTTC.

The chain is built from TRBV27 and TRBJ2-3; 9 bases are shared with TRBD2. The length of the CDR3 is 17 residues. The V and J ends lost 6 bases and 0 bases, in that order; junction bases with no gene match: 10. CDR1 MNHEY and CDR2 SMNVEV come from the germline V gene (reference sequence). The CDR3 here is CASSRRSSGISTDTQYF. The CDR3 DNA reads TGTGCCAGCAGCCGAAGGTCTAGCGGGATAAGCACAGATACGCAGTATTTT.

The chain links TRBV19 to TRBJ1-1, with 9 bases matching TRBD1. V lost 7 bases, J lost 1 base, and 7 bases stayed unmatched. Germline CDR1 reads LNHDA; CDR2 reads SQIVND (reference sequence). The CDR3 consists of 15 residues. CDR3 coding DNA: TGTGCCAGTAAAAGGGGGGACAGGGCGAACACTGAAGCTTTCTTT. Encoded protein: CASKRGDRANTEAFF.

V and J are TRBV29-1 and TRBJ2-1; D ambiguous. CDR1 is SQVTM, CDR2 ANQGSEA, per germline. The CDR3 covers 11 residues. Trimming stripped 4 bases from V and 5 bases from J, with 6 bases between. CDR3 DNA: TGCAGCGTTGCACCTAACAATGAGCAGTTCTTC. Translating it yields CSVAPNNEQFF.

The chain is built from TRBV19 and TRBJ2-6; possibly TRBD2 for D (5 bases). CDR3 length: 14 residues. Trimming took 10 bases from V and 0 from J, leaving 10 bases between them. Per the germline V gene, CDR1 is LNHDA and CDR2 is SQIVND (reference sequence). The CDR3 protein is CATPSGSGANVLTF. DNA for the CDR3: TGTGCCACCCCGAGCGGCTCTGGGGCCAACGTCCTGACTTTC.

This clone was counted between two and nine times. CDR3 in amino acids: CASSEGRGVSEAFF. The CDR3 coding sequence is TGTGCCAGCAGCGAGGGACGGGGCGTGAGTGAAGCTTTCTTT. The V call is TRBV11-2, the J call TRBJ1-1; possible D gene TRBD1, 5 bases. The CDR3 has 14 residues. V was trimmed by 5 bases and J by 7 bases, leaving 17 bases between them. CDR1 and CDR2 from the germline V gene are SGHAT and FQNNGV. Full variable domain (remainder filled in from reference TRBV11-2 and TRBJ1-1): EAGVAQSPRYKIIEKRQSVAFWCNPISGHATLYWYQQILGQGPKLLIQFQNNGVVDDSQLPKDRFSAERLKGVDSTLKIQPAKLEDSAVYLCASSEGRGVSEAFFGQGTRLTVV.

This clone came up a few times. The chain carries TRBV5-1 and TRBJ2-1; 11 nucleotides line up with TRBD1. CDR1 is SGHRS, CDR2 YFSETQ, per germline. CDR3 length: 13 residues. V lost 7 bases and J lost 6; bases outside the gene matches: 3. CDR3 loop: CASRGTGGNEQFF. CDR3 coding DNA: TGCGCCAGCCGGGGGACAGGGGGCAATGAGCAGTTCTTC. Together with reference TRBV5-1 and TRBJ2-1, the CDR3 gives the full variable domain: KAGVTQTPRYLIKTRGQQVTLSCSPISGHRSVSWYQQTPGQGLQFLFEYFSETQRNKGNFPGRFSGRQFSNSRSEMNVSTLELGDSALYLCASRGTGGNEQFFGPGTRLTVL.

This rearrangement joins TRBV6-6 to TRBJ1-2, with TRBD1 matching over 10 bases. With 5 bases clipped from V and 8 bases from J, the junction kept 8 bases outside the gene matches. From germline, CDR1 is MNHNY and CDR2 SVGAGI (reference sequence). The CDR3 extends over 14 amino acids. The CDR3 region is CASSKDRGIGGYTF. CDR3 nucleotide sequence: TGTGCCAGCAGTAAGGACAGGGGGATTGGAGGCTACACCTTC.